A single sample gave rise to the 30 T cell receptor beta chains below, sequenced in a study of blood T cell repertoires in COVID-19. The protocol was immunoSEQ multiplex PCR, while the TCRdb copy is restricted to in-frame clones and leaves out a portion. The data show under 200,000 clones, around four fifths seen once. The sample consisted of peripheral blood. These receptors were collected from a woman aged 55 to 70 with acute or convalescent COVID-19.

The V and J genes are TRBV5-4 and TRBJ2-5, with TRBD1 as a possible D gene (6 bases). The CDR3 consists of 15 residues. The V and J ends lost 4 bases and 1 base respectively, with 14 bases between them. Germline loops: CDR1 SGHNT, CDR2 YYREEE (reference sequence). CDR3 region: CASSPPGQFQETQYF. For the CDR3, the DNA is TGTGCCAGCAGCCCCCCCGGACAGTTCCAAGAGACCCAGTACTTC.

CDR3 nucleotide sequence: TGCGCCAGCAGCCAAGTTGTTGGCTTATCCTACGAGCAGTACTTC. It translates to CASSQVVGLSYEQYF. J is TRBJ2-7 and V is TRBV4-3; D not certain. Germline CDR1 and CDR2: LGHNA and YSLEER. CDR3 size: 15 residues. Trimming removed 1 base at V and 1 base at J, with 11 bases between.

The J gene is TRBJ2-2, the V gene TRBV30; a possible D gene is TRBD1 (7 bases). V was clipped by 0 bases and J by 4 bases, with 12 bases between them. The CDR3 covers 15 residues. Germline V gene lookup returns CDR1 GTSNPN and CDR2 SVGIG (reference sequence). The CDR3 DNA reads TGTGCCTGGAGTGTAAGGGGGCGGGGCACCGGGGAGCTGTTTTTT. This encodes CAWSVRGRGTGELFF.

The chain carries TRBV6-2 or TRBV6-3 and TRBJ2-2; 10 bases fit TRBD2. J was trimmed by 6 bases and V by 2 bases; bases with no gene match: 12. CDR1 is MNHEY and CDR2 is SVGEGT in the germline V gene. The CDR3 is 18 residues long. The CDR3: CASSYLASGGLQSGELFF. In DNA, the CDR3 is TGTGCCAGCAGTTACCTGGCTAGCGGGGGCCTCCAGTCCGGGGAGCTGTTTTTT.

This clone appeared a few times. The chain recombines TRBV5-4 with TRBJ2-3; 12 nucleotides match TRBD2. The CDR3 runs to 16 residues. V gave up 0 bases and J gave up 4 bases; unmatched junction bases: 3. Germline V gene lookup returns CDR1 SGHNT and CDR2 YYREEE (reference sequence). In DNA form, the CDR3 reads TGTGCCAGCAGCTTGGGACTAGCGGGGGCGGCAGATACGCAGTATTTT. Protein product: CASSLGLAGAADTQYF.

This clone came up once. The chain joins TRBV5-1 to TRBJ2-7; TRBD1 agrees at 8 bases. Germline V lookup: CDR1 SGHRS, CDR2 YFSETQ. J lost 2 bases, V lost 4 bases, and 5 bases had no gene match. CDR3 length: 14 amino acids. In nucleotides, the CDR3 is TGCGCCAGCAGCCGACAGGGGATCACCTACGAGCAGTACTTC. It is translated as CASSRQGITYEQYF.

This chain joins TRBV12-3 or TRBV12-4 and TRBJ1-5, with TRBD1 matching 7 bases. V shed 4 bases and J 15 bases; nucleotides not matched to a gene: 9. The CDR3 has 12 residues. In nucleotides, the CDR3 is TGTGCCAGCAGTTCCACAGGGGAGCCATGGCATTTT. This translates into CASSSTGEPWHF.

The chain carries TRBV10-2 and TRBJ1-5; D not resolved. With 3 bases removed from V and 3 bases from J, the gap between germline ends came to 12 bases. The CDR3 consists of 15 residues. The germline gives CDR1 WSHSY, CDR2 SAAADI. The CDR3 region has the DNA TGCGCCAGCAGTGATAATCTCGGTTCCAATCAGCCCCAGCATTTT. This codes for CASSDNLGSNQPQHF.

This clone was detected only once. The CDR3 loop reads CASSQDNRGETQYF. CDR3 nucleotide sequence: TGTGCCAGCAGCCAAGATAACAGGGGGGAGACCCAGTACTTC. The V call is TRBV14, the J call TRBJ2-5, with 8 bases matching TRBD1. Germline V gives CDR1 SGHDN, CDR2 FVKESK. V was clipped by 0 bases and J by 5 bases; unmatched bases: 2. CDR3 length: 14 residues. Based on the CDR3 plus reference TRBV14 and TRBJ2-5, the full variable domain is EAGVTQFPSHSVIEKGQTVTLRCDPISGHDNLYWYRRVMGKEIKFLLHFVKESKQDESGMPNNRFLAERTGGTYSTLKVQPAELEDSGVYFCASSQDNRGETQYFGPGTRLLVL.

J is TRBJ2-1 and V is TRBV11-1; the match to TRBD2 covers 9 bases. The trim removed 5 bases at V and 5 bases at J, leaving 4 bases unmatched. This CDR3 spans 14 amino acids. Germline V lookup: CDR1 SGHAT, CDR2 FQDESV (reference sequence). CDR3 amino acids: CASSLSGGHNEQFF. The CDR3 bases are TGTGCCAGCAGCCTTAGCGGGGGCCACAATGAGCAGTTCTTC.

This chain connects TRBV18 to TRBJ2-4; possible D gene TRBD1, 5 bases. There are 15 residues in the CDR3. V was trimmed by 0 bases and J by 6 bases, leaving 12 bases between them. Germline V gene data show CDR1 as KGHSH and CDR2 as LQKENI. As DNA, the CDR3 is TGTGCCAGCTCACCACCGTCTGGGGCCCTAAACATTCAGTACTTC. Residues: CASSPPSGALNIQYF.

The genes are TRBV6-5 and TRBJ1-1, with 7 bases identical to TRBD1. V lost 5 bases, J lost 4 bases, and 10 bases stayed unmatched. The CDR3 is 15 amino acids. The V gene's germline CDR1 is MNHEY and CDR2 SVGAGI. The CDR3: CASSRTGTVGTEAFF. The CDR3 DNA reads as TGTGCCAGCAGTCGAACTGGGACAGTGGGCACTGAAGCTTTCTTT.

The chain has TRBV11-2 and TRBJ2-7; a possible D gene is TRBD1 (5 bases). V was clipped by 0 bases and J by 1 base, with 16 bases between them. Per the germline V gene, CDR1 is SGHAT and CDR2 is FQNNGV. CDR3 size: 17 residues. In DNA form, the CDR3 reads TGTGCCAGCAGCTTAGAGAGGCTAACAGGTGTTTCCTACGAGCAGTACTTC. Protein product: CASSLERLTGVSYEQYF.

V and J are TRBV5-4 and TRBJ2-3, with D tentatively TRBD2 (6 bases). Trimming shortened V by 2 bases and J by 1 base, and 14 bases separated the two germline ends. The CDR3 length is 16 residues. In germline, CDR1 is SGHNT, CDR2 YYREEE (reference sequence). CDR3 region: CASSFIAGSGTDTQYF. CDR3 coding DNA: TGTGCCAGCAGCTTCATCGCGGGATCCGGCACAGATACGCAGTATTTT. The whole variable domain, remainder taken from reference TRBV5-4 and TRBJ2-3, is ETGVTQSPTHLIKTRGQQVTLRCSSQSGHNTVSWYQQALGQGPQFIFQYYREEENGRGNFPPRFSGLQFPNYSSELNVNALELDDSALYLCASSFIAGSGTDTQYFGPGTRLTVL.

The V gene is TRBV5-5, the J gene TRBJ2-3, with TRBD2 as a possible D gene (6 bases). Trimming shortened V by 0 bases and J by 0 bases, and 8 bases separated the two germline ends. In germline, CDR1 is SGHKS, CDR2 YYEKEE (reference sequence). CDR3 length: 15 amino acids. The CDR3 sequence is CASSLEGGSTDTQYF. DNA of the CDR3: TGTGCCAGCAGCTTGGAGGGAGGTAGCACAGATACGCAGTATTTT.

The CDR3 DNA reads TGTGCCAGCAGCCTGACCGGGACAGGGGCCTACGAGCAGTACTTC. Translated: CASSLTGTGAYEQYF. This chain joins TRBV5-6 and TRBJ2-7; 10 bases align to TRBD1. The CDR3 length is 15 residues. The germline gives CDR1 SGHDT, CDR2 YYEEEE. Trimming took 4 bases from V and 2 from J; bases not matched to a gene: 6.

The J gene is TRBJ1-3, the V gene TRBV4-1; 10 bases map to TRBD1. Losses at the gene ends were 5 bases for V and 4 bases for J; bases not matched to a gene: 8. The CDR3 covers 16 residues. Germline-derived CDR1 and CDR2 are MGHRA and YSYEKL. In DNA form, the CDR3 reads TGCGCCAGCAGCGACCGACAGGGGGCGGGAGGAAACACCATATATTTT. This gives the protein CASSDRQGAGGNTIYF.

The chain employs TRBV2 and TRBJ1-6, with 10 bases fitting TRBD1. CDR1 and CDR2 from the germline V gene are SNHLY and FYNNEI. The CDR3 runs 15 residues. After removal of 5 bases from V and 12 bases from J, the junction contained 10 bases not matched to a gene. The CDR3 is CASSLIGTGVGPLHF. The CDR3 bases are TGTGCCAGCAGTCTAATCGGGACAGGGGTGGGACCCCTCCACTTT.

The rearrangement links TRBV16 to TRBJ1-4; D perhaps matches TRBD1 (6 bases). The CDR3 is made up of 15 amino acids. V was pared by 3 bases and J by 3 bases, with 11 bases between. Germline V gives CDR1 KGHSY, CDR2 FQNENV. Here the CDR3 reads CASSHNRAANEKLFF. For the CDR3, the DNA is TGTGCCAGCAGCCACAACAGGGCGGCTAATGAAAAACTGTTTTTT.

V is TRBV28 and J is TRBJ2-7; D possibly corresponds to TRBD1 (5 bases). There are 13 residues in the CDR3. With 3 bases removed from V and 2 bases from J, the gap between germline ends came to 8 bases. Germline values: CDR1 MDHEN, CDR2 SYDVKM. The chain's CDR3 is CASSFTGAYEQYF. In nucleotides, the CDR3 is TGTGCCAGCAGTTTCACAGGCGCCTACGAGCAGTACTTC.

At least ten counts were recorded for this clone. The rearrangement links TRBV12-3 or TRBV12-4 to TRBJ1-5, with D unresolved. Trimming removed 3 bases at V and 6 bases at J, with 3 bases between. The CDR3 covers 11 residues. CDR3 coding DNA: TGTGCCAGCAGTTTTCGTCAGCCCCAGCATTTT. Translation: CASSFRQPQHF.

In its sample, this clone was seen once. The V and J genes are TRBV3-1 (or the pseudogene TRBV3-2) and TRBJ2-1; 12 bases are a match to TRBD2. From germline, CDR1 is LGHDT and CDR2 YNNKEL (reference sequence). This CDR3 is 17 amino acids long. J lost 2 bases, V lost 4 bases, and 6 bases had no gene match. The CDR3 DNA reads TGTGCCAGCAGCCTTACCCGACTAGCGGGGGCCTACAATGAGCAGTTCTTC. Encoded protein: CASSLTRLAGAYNEQFF.

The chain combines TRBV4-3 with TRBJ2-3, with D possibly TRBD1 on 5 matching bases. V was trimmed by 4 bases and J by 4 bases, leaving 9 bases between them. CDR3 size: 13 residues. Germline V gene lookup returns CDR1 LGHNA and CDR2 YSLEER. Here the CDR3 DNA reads TGCGCCAGCAGCCCCAGGGTGGCAGATACGCAGTATTTT. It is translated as CASSPRVADTQYF.

CDR3 in amino acids: CATSRASGQGSGYTF. DNA for the CDR3: TGTGCCACCAGCAGAGCCTCCGGACAGGGTTCTGGCTACACCTTC. This rearrangement joins TRBV15 to TRBJ1-2; 8 bases match TRBD1. This CDR3 contains 15 residues. Germline CDR1 reads LNHNV; CDR2 reads YYDKDF (reference sequence). Trimming cost V 1 base and J 7 bases; bases outside gene matches: 8.

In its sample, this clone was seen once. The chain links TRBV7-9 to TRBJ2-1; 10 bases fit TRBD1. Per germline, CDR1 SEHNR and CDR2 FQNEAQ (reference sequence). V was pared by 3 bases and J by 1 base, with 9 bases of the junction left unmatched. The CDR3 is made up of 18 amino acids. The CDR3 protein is CASSFPRGQGLSYNEQFF. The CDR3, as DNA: TGTGCCAGCAGCTTCCCCCGGGGACAGGGGTTGTCCTACAATGAGCAGTTCTTC.

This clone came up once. Here the CDR3 DNA reads TGTGCCAGCAGCTCAACAGAGAACATTCAGTACTTC. Protein product: CASSSTENIQYF. The rearrangement joins TRBV11-2 to TRBJ2-4; no firm D call. The germline gives CDR1 SGHAT, CDR2 FQNNGV. This CDR3 is 12 amino acids long. The V end was cut by 4 bases, the J end by 7 bases, with 8 bases between.

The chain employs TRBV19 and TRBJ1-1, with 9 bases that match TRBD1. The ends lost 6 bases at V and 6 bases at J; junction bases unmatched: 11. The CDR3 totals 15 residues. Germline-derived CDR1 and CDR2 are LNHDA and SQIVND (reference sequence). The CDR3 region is CASRDGQGFVAEAFF. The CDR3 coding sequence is TGTGCCAGTAGGGACGGACAGGGGTTTGTCGCTGAAGCTTTCTTT.

For the CDR3, the DNA is TGTGCCAGCAGCAGAGGGACAGGCCTTAACTATGGCTACACCTTC. Translation: CASSRGTGLNYGYTF. The chain recombines TRBV7-6 with TRBJ1-2, with 8 bases fitting TRBD1. The CDR3 contains 15 residues. V shed 5 bases and J 1 base; nucleotides not matched to a gene: 6. The germline CDR1 and CDR2 sequences are SGHVS and FNYEAQ.

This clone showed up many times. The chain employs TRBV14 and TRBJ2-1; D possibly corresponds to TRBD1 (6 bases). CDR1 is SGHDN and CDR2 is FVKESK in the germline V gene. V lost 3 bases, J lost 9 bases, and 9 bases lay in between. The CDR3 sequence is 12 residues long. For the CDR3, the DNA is TGTGCCAGCAGCCAGGGGGCAGGTGAGCAGTTCTTC. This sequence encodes CASSQGAGEQFF.

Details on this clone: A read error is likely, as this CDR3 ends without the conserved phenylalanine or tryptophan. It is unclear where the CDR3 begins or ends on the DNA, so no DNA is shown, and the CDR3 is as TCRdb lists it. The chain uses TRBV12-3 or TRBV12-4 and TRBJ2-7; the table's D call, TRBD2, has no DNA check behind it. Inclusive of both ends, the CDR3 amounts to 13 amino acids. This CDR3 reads CASSLFCSGEGEA.